This paragraph reports one T cell receptor beta chain. There are 15 residues in the CDR3. CDR1 and CDR2 (germline): LNHDA, SQIVND (reference sequence). V was trimmed by 3 bases and J by 3 bases, leaving 11 bases between them. Individuals having autoimmune disease history or systemic immunosuppression were not enrolled. Sampled blood was obtained at baseline, cycle 4 day 1, and cycle 7 day 1. The data were produced by immunoSEQ multiplex PCR, yet TCRdb's version contains in-frame clones alone and is incomplete. This table holds around 19,000 clones, over 65% found once. This specimen belongs to a study of OX40 agonist ivuxolimab in advanced cancers.

The specimen was CD4+ or CD8+ T cells sorted from blood, collected in a trial of the OX40 agonist ivuxolimab. The chain employs TRBV19 and TRBJ2-2; D unclear. This clonotype was sampled from an adult with an advanced solid tumor such as melanoma, head and neck, liver or kidney cancer. Written as DNA, the CDR3 is TGTGCCAGTAGTATGGTCCAGGCCTACACCGGGGAGCTGTTTTTT. Its translation: CASSMVQAYTGELFF.